What follows describes a single TCR beta chain. The antigen is not known. The entry originates in a study of post-analysis software for immune sequencing data. Study results and limitations: Multiple sclerosis patients had significantly lower normalized Chao1 diversity than controls.

cDNA libraries for TCR beta contained unique molecular identifiers. T cells, roughly 0.85 to 10 million of them, yielded roughly 470,000 cDNA molecules. MiXCR, run by TCRdb on the PCR reads, gives a single entry per CDR3 protein. The sample contains some 700,000 distinct CDR3 sequences, approximately 60% of which appear only once. The sequenced sample was blood. The sequence derives from a girl aged 2-10 years with multiple sclerosis.

Here the CDR3 DNA reads TGTGCCAGCAGCCAAGTAGGAAGAGGGAGGGAGCAGTACTTC. Protein product: CASSQVGRGREQYF. The chain recombines TRBV14 with TRBJ2-5; 7 nucleotides match TRBD2. V shed 1 base and J 11 bases; nucleotides not matched to a gene: 10. Germline V gene data show CDR1 as SGHDN and CDR2 as FVKESK. The CDR3 contains 14 residues. Complete variable domain (other parts from reference TRBV14 and TRBJ2-5): EAGVTQFPSHSVIEKGQTVTLRCDPISGHDNLYWYRRVMGKEIKFLLHFVKESKQDESGMPNNRFLAERTGGTYSTLKVQPAELEDSGVYFCASSQVGRGREQYFGPGTRLLVL.